Listed below are T cell receptor beta chains from one sample, sequenced in a study of PD-1 and CTLA-4 blockade in melanoma. This table comes from immunoSEQ multiplex PCR, and its TCRdb copy is limited to in-frame clones, with some not included. The sample lists around 31,000 clones, 80% to 95% occurring once. The specimen was CD8+ T cells from peripheral blood, collected from a patient given anti-PD-1 treatment. These receptors originate from a human donor with melanoma. CDR3s include the opening cysteine and the closing phenylalanine or tryptophan. A D gene is named only where the DNA matches it firmly. The size field is filled for only some rows; it gives once, few, many or a size class.

v_call: TRBV5-1; d_call: TRBD2; j_call: TRBJ2-7; cdr3_length: 16; clone_size: -; cdr3_aa: CASSLEPSGISYEQYF; cdr3_nt: TGCGCCAGCAGCTTGGAGCCTAGCGGGATCTCCTACGAGCAGTACTTC
v_call: TRBV2; d_call: TRBD1; j_call: TRBJ2-2; cdr3_length: 16; clone_size: -; cdr3_aa: CASSEVQGRNTGELFF; cdr3_nt: TGTGCCAGCAGTGAAGTACAGGGGCGGAACACCGGGGAGCTGTTTTTT
v_call: TRBV11-3; d_call: TRBD1; j_call: TRBJ1-1; cdr3_length: 15; clone_size: -; cdr3_aa: CASSSPGQGNTEAFF; cdr3_nt: TGTGCCAGCAGCTCCCCGGGACAGGGGAACACTGAAGCTTTCTTT
v_call: TRBV7-9; d_call: -; j_call: TRBJ2-3; cdr3_length: 14; clone_size: -; cdr3_aa: CASSQLDVTDTQYF; cdr3_nt: TGTGCCAGCAGCCAACTAGACGTCACAGATACGCAGTATTTT
v_call: TRBV30; d_call: -; j_call: TRBJ2-6; cdr3_length: 13; clone_size: -; cdr3_aa: CAWSVDGANVLTF; cdr3_nt: TGTGCCTGGAGTGTAGACGGGGCCAACGTCCTGACTTTC
v_call: TRBV27; d_call: TRBD2; j_call: TRBJ2-1; cdr3_length: 19; clone_size: -; cdr3_aa: CASSLSLAGGSWGDNEQFF; cdr3_nt: TGTGCCAGCAGTTTATCCCTAGCGGGAGGTAGCTGGGGTGACAATGAGCAGTTCTTC
v_call: TRBV7-8; d_call: -; j_call: TRBJ2-5; cdr3_length: 17; clone_size: -; cdr3_aa: CASSLVSGLMGKETQYF; cdr3_nt: TGTGCCAGCAGCTTAGTGTCGGGTCTGATGGGAAAAGAGACCCAGTACTTC
v_call: TRBV6-2/TRBV6-3; d_call: -; j_call: TRBJ2-5; cdr3_length: 12; clone_size: -; cdr3_aa: CASSYEGETQYF; cdr3_nt: TGTGCCAGCAGTTACGAGGGAGAGACCCAGTACTTC
v_call: TRBV7-9; d_call: -; j_call: TRBJ2-7; cdr3_length: 13; clone_size: -; cdr3_aa: CASSPMGGDEQYF; cdr3_nt: TGTGCCAGCAGCCCAATGGGGGGCGACGAGCAGTACTTC
v_call: TRBV29-1; d_call: TRBD1; j_call: TRBJ1-6; cdr3_length: 13; clone_size: -; cdr3_aa: CSVETGGTSDLHF; cdr3_nt: TGCAGCGTTGAAACAGGGGGCACATCGGACCTCCACTTT
v_call: TRBV19; d_call: TRBD1; j_call: TRBJ2-7; cdr3_length: 12; clone_size: -; cdr3_aa: CASGDRGYEQYF; cdr3_nt: TGTGCCAGTGGTGACAGGGGATACGAGCAGTACTTC
v_call: TRBV2; d_call: -; j_call: TRBJ1-1; cdr3_length: 14; clone_size: -; cdr3_aa: CATDRRVGNTEAFF; cdr3_nt: TGTGCCACCGACAGGAGGGTCGGGAACACTGAAGCTTTCTTT
v_call: TRBV6-1; d_call: -; j_call: TRBJ1-5; cdr3_length: 15; clone_size: -; cdr3_aa: CASSEARSGNQPQHF; cdr3_nt: TGTGCCAGCAGTGAAGCGCGATCCGGGAATCAGCCCCAGCATTTT
v_call: TRBV27; d_call: TRBD1; j_call: TRBJ2-7; cdr3_length: 15; clone_size: -; cdr3_aa: CASSSHTGQADEQYF; cdr3_nt: TGTGCCAGCAGTTCCCACACGGGACAGGCCGACGAGCAGTACTTC
v_call: TRBV7-9; d_call: -; j_call: TRBJ1-4; cdr3_length: 15; clone_size: -; cdr3_aa: CASSYPQGPNEKLFF; cdr3_nt: TGTGCCAGCAGCTACCCCCAGGGACCTAATGAAAAACTGTTTTTT
v_call: TRBV30; d_call: TRBD1; j_call: TRBJ1-2; cdr3_length: 14; clone_size: -; cdr3_aa: CAWSPGTGGDGYTF; cdr3_nt: TGTGCCTGGAGTCCCGGGACAGGGGGAGATGGCTACACCTTC
v_call: TRBV5-5; d_call: -; j_call: TRBJ2-1; cdr3_length: 11; clone_size: -; cdr3_aa: CASSLIDEQFF; cdr3_nt: TGTGCCAGCAGCTTGATCGATGAGCAGTTCTTC
v_call: TRBV27; d_call: -; j_call: TRBJ2-2; cdr3_length: 16; clone_size: -; cdr3_aa: CASSFLAPMNTGELFF; cdr3_nt: TGTGCCAGCAGTTTCCTAGCCCCCATGAACACCGGGGAGCTGTTTTTT
v_call: TRBV12-3/TRBV12-4; d_call: -; j_call: TRBJ1-5; cdr3_length: 12; clone_size: medium-sized; cdr3_aa: CASSTGTQPQHF; cdr3_nt: TGTGCCAGCAGTACAGGGACTCAGCCCCAGCATTTT
v_call: TRBV7-9; d_call: -; j_call: TRBJ1-1; cdr3_length: 15; clone_size: -; cdr3_aa: CASSPLAPTGTEAFF; cdr3_nt: TGTGCCAGCAGCCCTCTTGCCCCGACAGGTACTGAAGCTTTCTTT
v_call: TRBV2; d_call: -; j_call: TRBJ2-7; cdr3_length: 17; clone_size: -; cdr3_aa: CASSEPGDRRLSYEQYF; cdr3_nt: TGTGCCAGCAGTGAACCCGGGGACCGGCGATTGAGCTACGAGCAGTACTTC
v_call: TRBV29-1; d_call: -; j_call: TRBJ1-2; cdr3_length: 16; clone_size: -; cdr3_aa: CSVGKGQSDPNYGYTF; cdr3_nt: TGCAGCGTTGGAAAGGGACAATCCGATCCTAACTATGGCTACACCTTC
v_call: TRBV5-1; d_call: -; j_call: TRBJ1-1; cdr3_length: 14; clone_size: -; cdr3_aa: CASSATGWGTEAFF; cdr3_nt: TGCGCCAGCAGTGCGACAGGATGGGGTACTGAAGCTTTCTTT
v_call: TRBV7-8; d_call: -; j_call: TRBJ1-1; cdr3_length: 15; clone_size: -; cdr3_aa: CASSLAREDYTEAFF; cdr3_nt: TGTGCCAGCAGCTTGGCCAGGGAGGACTACACTGAAGCTTTCTTT
v_call: TRBV7-3; d_call: -; j_call: TRBJ2-7; cdr3_length: 15; clone_size: -; cdr3_aa: CASSLEGSSSYEQYF; cdr3_nt: TGTGCCAGCAGCTTAGAGGGGAGTAGCTCCTACGAGCAGTACTTC
v_call: TRBV27; d_call: -; j_call: TRBJ2-1; cdr3_length: 14; clone_size: -; cdr3_aa: CATRRPTSYNEQFF; cdr3_nt: TGTGCCACCAGGAGACCAACCTCCTACAATGAGCAGTTCTTC
v_call: TRBV3-1/TRBV3-2; d_call: -; j_call: TRBJ1-2; cdr3_length: 16; clone_size: -; cdr3_aa: CASSQDRTALLYGYTF; cdr3_nt: TGTGCCAGCAGCCAAGATCGGACAGCGCTCCTCTATGGCTACACCTTC
v_call: TRBV6-4; d_call: -; j_call: TRBJ2-1; cdr3_length: 16; clone_size: -; cdr3_aa: CASSSQAQSSYNEQFF; cdr3_nt: TGTGCCAGCAGTTCCCAAGCGCAAAGCTCCTACAATGAGCAGTTCTTC
v_call: TRBV29-1; d_call: -; j_call: TRBJ1-1; cdr3_length: 11; clone_size: -; cdr3_aa: CSANPGTEAFF; cdr3_nt: TGCAGCGCTAATCCCGGTACTGAAGCTTTCTTT
v_call: TRBV29-1; d_call: -; j_call: TRBJ1-1; cdr3_length: 14; clone_size: -; cdr3_aa: CSVEGVRDTDEAFF; cdr3_nt: TGCAGCGTTGAAGGGGTCCGGGACACGGATGAAGCTTTCTTT
v_call: TRBV19; d_call: -; j_call: TRBJ1-1; cdr3_length: 13; clone_size: -; cdr3_aa: CASSIHDSTEAFF; cdr3_nt: TGTGCCAGTAGTATCCATGACAGCACTGAAGCTTTCTTT
v_call: TRBV28; d_call: -; j_call: TRBJ1-1; cdr3_length: 15; clone_size: -; cdr3_aa: CASSSEGGFFTEAFF; cdr3_nt: TGTGCCAGCAGTTCCGAGGGGGGGTTTTTCACTGAAGCTTTCTTT
v_call: TRBV7-6; d_call: -; j_call: TRBJ2-5; cdr3_length: 17; clone_size: -; cdr3_aa: CASSLLSTVTNQETQYF; cdr3_nt: TGTGCCAGCAGCTTACTTTCCACCGTCACGAACCAAGAGACCCAGTACTTC
v_call: TRBV13; d_call: -; j_call: TRBJ2-4; cdr3_length: 16; clone_size: -; cdr3_aa: CASSLTEGLAKNIQYF; cdr3_nt: TGTGCCAGCAGCTTAACCGAGGGGCTAGCCAAAAACATTCAGTACTTC
v_call: TRBV6-1; d_call: -; j_call: TRBJ2-7; cdr3_length: 12; clone_size: -; cdr3_aa: CASSESPYEQYF; cdr3_nt: TGTGCCAGCAGTGAATCCCCCTACGAGCAGTACTTC
v_call: TRBV4-1; d_call: TRBD1; j_call: TRBJ1-1; cdr3_length: 16; clone_size: once; cdr3_aa: CASSPWGTGAGTEAFF; cdr3_nt: TGCGCCAGCAGCCCATGGGGCACAGGGGCGGGGACTGAAGCTTTCTTT
v_call: TRBV6-5; d_call: TRBD2; j_call: TRBJ2-3; cdr3_length: 15; clone_size: -; cdr3_aa: CASRSLAGGSDTQYF; cdr3_nt: TGTGCCAGCAGGTCACTAGCGGGGGGCTCAGATACGCAGTATTTT
v_call: TRBV12-3/TRBV12-4; d_call: TRBD1; j_call: TRBJ1-5; cdr3_length: 13; clone_size: -; cdr3_aa: CASNTGVNQPQHF; cdr3_nt: TGTGCCAGCAATACAGGGGTCAATCAGCCCCAGCATTTT
v_call: TRBV28; d_call: -; j_call: TRBJ1-1; cdr3_length: 8; clone_size: -; cdr3_aa: CASEGAFF; cdr3_nt: TGTGCCAGCGAGGGAGCTTTCTTT
v_call: TRBV3-1/TRBV3-2; d_call: -; j_call: TRBJ2-1; cdr3_length: 15; clone_size: -; cdr3_aa: CASRQESQGNNEQFF; cdr3_nt: TGTGCCAGCAGGCAGGAGTCACAGGGAAACAATGAGCAGTTCTTC
v_call: TRBV5-1; d_call: TRBD2; j_call: TRBJ2-5; cdr3_length: 16; clone_size: -; cdr3_aa: CASSLAWRELQETQYF; cdr3_nt: TGCGCCAGCAGCTTGGCTTGGCGGGAGCTGCAAGAGACCCAGTACTTC
v_call: TRBV19; d_call: TRBD1; j_call: TRBJ1-1; cdr3_length: 17; clone_size: once; cdr3_aa: CASSIGGGAFVNTEAFF; cdr3_nt: TGTGCCAGTAGTATTGGAGGGGGCGCGTTCGTGAACACTGAAGCTTTCTTT
v_call: TRBV20-1; d_call: -; j_call: TRBJ2-7; cdr3_length: 13; clone_size: -; cdr3_aa: CSASGEDSYEQYF; cdr3_nt: TGCAGTGCCAGTGGGGAAGACTCCTACGAGCAGTACTTC
v_call: TRBV5-6; d_call: -; j_call: TRBJ2-5; cdr3_length: 15; clone_size: -; cdr3_aa: CASSPDWRNEETQYF; cdr3_nt: TGTGCCAGCAGCCCGGACTGGAGGAACGAAGAGACCCAGTACTTC
v_call: TRBV27; d_call: TRBD2; j_call: TRBJ2-2; cdr3_length: 15; clone_size: -; cdr3_aa: CASSPGTRWTGELFF; cdr3_nt: TGTGCCAGCAGTCCTGGGACTAGGTGGACCGGGGAGCTGTTTTTT
v_call: TRBV20-1; d_call: -; j_call: TRBJ1-5; cdr3_length: 15; clone_size: -; cdr3_aa: CSASPPADSNQPQHF; cdr3_nt: TGCAGTGCTAGTCCACCAGCCGATAGCAATCAGCCCCAGCATTTT
v_call: TRBV12-1; d_call: -; j_call: TRBJ2-3; cdr3_length: 15; clone_size: few; cdr3_aa: CASSGRLASTDTQYF; cdr3_nt: TGTGCCAGCAGCGGACGACTCGCGAGCACAGATACGCAGTATTTT
v_call: TRBV19; d_call: -; j_call: TRBJ1-1; cdr3_length: 15; clone_size: -; cdr3_aa: CASSVLRGGNTEAFF; cdr3_nt: TGTGCCAGTAGTGTCCTCAGGGGAGGGAACACTGAAGCTTTCTTT
v_call: TRBV19; d_call: -; j_call: TRBJ1-1; cdr3_length: 14; clone_size: -; cdr3_aa: CASTTVPPGVEAFF; cdr3_nt: TGTGCCAGTACCACCGTACCCCCAGGTGTGGAAGCTTTCTTT
v_call: TRBV14; d_call: -; j_call: TRBJ1-5; cdr3_length: 14; clone_size: few; cdr3_aa: CASSPWRPNQPQHF; cdr3_nt: TGTGCCAGCAGCCCCTGGAGGCCCAATCAGCCCCAGCATTTT
v_call: TRBV12-3/TRBV12-4; d_call: -; j_call: TRBJ2-7; cdr3_length: 13; clone_size: -; cdr3_aa: CASSFPGVYEQYF; cdr3_nt: TGTGCCAGCAGTTTTCCCGGGGTCTACGAGCAGTACTTC
v_call: TRBV27; d_call: TRBD2; j_call: TRBJ2-7; cdr3_length: 13; clone_size: -; cdr3_aa: CATSGGEDYEQYF; cdr3_nt: TGTGCCACCTCTGGGGGGGAGGACTACGAGCAGTACTTC
v_call: TRBV6-2/TRBV6-3; d_call: -; j_call: TRBJ1-1; cdr3_length: 12; clone_size: -; cdr3_aa: CASSYWETEAFF; cdr3_nt: TGTGCCAGCAGTTACTGGGAAACTGAAGCTTTCTTT
v_call: TRBV7-9; d_call: -; j_call: TRBJ1-2; cdr3_length: 17; clone_size: -; cdr3_aa: CASSSGTRNSLLYGYTF; cdr3_nt: TGTGCCAGCAGCTCCGGGACACGAAACTCCCTCCTCTATGGCTACACCTTC